This T cell receptor (beta chain) stems from a study of cytomegalovirus exposure and HLA in healthy donors. Vbeta (60) and Jbeta (13) primers were used in the PCR. Only in-frame clones appear in the TCRdb table, and some are missing; sequencing was by immunoSEQ multiplex PCR. The sample has about 190,000 clones, 81% seen once. V was shortened by 2 bases and J by 3 bases, with 13 bases between the two germline ends. The CDR3 extends over 16 amino acids. CDR1 ENHRY and CDR2 SYGVKD come from the germline V gene. The sequenced sample was PBMCs. This receptor was obtained from a man younger than 35 in good health and CMV-seronegative. This rearrangement joins TRBV10-3 to TRBJ1-4; the D gene is possibly TRBD1 (6 bases). CDR3 in amino acids: CAISEGRGIANEKLFF. CDR3 DNA sequence: TGTGCCATCAGTGAGGGCAGGGGCATAGCTAATGAAAAACTGTTTTTT.